These 17 T cell receptor beta chains share one sample of origin, sequenced in a study of cytomegalovirus exposure and HLA in healthy donors. This PCR relied on a set of 60 Vbeta primers and 13 Jbeta primers. Sequencing used immunoSEQ multiplex PCR; TCRdb keeps in-frame clones, though not all of them. This table lists about 100,000 clones. Sequencing was done on a sample of PBMCs. These receptors originate from a man aged 50 to 59 in good health and CMV-seronegative.

The chain carries TRBV7-9 and TRBJ2-3; TRBD2 agrees at 9 bases. Trimming removed 10 bases from V and 2 bases from J; junction bases left unmatched: 7. Germline assignment: CDR1 SEHNR and CDR2 FQNEAQ (reference sequence). The CDR3 has 14 residues. CDR3 DNA sequence: TGTGCCACCACCTCTAGCGGGGACACAGATACGCAGTATTTT. Its protein is CATTSSGDTDTQYF. Based on the CDR3 plus reference TRBV7-9 and TRBJ2-3, the full variable domain is DTGVSQNPRHKITKRGQNVTFRCDPISEHNRLYWYRQTLGQGPEFLTYFQNEAQLEKSRLLSDRFSAERPKGSFSTLEIQRTEQGDSAMYLCATTSSGDTDTQYFGPGTRLTVL.

The gene calls are TRBV5-4 and TRBJ1-2; 7 nucleotides line up with TRBD1. Germline loops: CDR1 SGHNT, CDR2 YYREEE (reference sequence). The CDR3 covers 13 residues. V was clipped by 2 bases and J by 5 bases; unmatched bases: 3. The chain's CDR3 is CASSFGTVYGYTF. In nucleotides, the CDR3 is TGTGCCAGCAGCTTCGGGACAGTTTATGGCTACACCTTC.

The V call is TRBV19, the J call TRBJ1-3; no clear D gene. The ends were cut back, 3 bases at V and 0 bases at J, with 9 bases in the middle. Per the germline V gene, CDR1 is LNHDA and CDR2 is SQIVND (reference sequence). The CDR3 sequence is 15 residues long. The CDR3 nucleotides read TGTGCCAGTAGTATGGCGGCGAACTCTGGAAACACCATATATTTT. This sequence encodes CASSMAANSGNTIYF.

The gene calls are TRBV12-5 and TRBJ2-7; D gene unclear. The V gene lost 2 bases and the J gene lost 6 bases, with 11 bases spanning the gap. This CDR3 spans 13 amino acids. Germline V gives CDR1 LGHNT, CDR2 FRNRAP. This CDR3 reads CASGLRWPLEQYF. DNA of the CDR3: TGTGCTAGTGGTTTGCGTTGGCCGCTCGAGCAGTACTTC. The variable domain in full, with the rest retrieved from reference TRBV12-5 and TRBJ2-7, is DARVTQTPRHKVTEMGQEVTMRCQPILGHNTVFWYRQTMMQGLELLAYFRNRAPLDDSGMPKDRFSAEMPDATLATLKIQPSEPRDSAVYFCASGLRWPLEQYFGPGTRLTVT.

The chain recombines TRBV4-3 with TRBJ2-1; possible D gene TRBD1, 6 bases. Per germline, CDR1 LGHNA and CDR2 YSLEER. V was clipped by 4 bases and J by 0 bases, with 16 bases between them. There are 17 residues in the CDR3. For the CDR3, the DNA is TGCGCCAGCAGCCTGGAACCTAACAGGGCCTCCTACAATGAGCAGTTCTTC. This translates into CASSLEPNRASYNEQFF.

This sequence joins TRBV6-5 and TRBJ1-2; 9 bases match TRBD1. This CDR3 is built from 13 residues. Germline V gives CDR1 MNHEY, CDR2 SVGAGI. Unmatched junction bases numbered 5, after V lost 6 bases and J lost 6 bases. The CDR3 DNA sequence: TGTGCCAGCAGCCAAACAGGGGGCGATGGCTACACCTTC. This translates into CASSQTGGDGYTF.

This sequence joins TRBV5-4 and TRBJ1-1, with unresolved D. The length of the CDR3 is 14 residues. The germline gives CDR1 SGHNT, CDR2 YYREEE (reference sequence). V shed 5 bases and J shed 1 base, with 12 bases lying between them. CDR3 in DNA: TGTGCCAGCAGAACCCGGGAGCCGAACACTGAAGCTTTCTTT. Its protein product is CASRTREPNTEAFF.

As regards this clone: Germline is not matched at one junction end, which may reflect a read error. Within the sample, other DNA sequences also encode this same CDR3. This chain connects TRBV7-7 to TRBJ1-1, with a possible D match to TRBD1 (5 bases). The germline gives CDR1 SSHAT, CDR2 FNYEAQ (reference sequence). This CDR3 spans 13 amino acids. CDR3 nucleotides: TGTGCTAGCAGCTCACAGGTCAACACTGAAGCTTTCTTT. This codes for CASSSQVNTEAFF.

J is TRBJ1-2 and V is TRBV27, with a weak D call TRBD1 (6 bases). The CDR3 runs to 16 residues. Looked up from germline, CDR1 is MNHEY and CDR2 is SMNVEV (reference sequence). Deletions cut 2 bases from V and 8 bases from J, with 21 bases between. CDR3 DNA: TGTGCCAGCAGTTTAGGCCCAGGGCAGGGGACATCGGGCTACACCTTC. Amino acid sequence: CASSLGPGQGTSGYTF.

The rearrangement uses TRBV4-3 and TRBJ2-1, with 7 bases lining up with TRBD2. The CDR3 extends over 15 amino acids. Trimming cost V 1 base and J 7 bases; bases outside gene matches: 7. Per the germline V gene, CDR1 is LGHNA and CDR2 is YSLEER. The CDR3 sequence is CASSQGPAGRNEQFF. As DNA, the CDR3 is TGCGCCAGCAGCCAAGGTCCAGCGGGAAGGAATGAGCAGTTCTTC.

The chain has TRBV6-1 and TRBJ1-4, with a tentative D call TRBD1 (5 bases). The germline V and J ends were trimmed by 7 bases and 7 bases, with 19 bases remaining between them. This CDR3 has 15 residues. CDR1 is MNHNS, CDR2 SASEGT, per germline. Here the CDR3 DNA reads TGTGCCAGCACCTTTAGTAGGGCCGGGGGTGAAAAACTGTTTTTT. Its protein product is CASTFSRAGGEKLFF.

The gene calls are TRBV18 and TRBJ1-3, with TRBD1 identical over 7 bases. Trimming removed 5 bases from V and 0 bases from J; junction bases left unmatched: 7. The germline V gene encodes CDR1 KGHSH and CDR2 LQKENI. The CDR3 runs to 16 residues. CDR3 region: CASSSDRISSGNTIYF. The CDR3 nucleotides read TGTGCCAGCTCATCGGACAGGATTAGCTCTGGAAACACCATATATTTT.

The gene calls are TRBV7-3 and TRBJ2-5, with 7 bases that match TRBD1. This CDR3 region has 17 residues. Germline V gives CDR1 SGHTA, CDR2 FQGTGA. The J segment lost 5 bases and the V segment lost 2 bases, leaving 14 bases of the junction unmatched. CDR3 sequence: CASSLFGRGTGEETQYF. The CDR3 DNA reads TGTGCCAGCAGCTTATTTGGTCGTGGTACAGGGGAGGAGACCCAGTACTTC.

The rearrangement uses TRBV5-1 and TRBJ2-1; possible D gene TRBD1, 6 bases. V was clipped by 2 bases and J by 1 base, with 10 bases between them. The CDR3 has 15 amino acids. The germline gives CDR1 SGHRS, CDR2 YFSETQ. DNA for the CDR3: TGCGCCAGCAGCTTTGCAGGGGTTTCCTACAATGAGCAGTTCTTC. This encodes CASSFAGVSYNEQFF. Full variable domain (remainder filled in from reference TRBV5-1 and TRBJ2-1): KAGVTQTPRYLIKTRGQQVTLSCSPISGHRSVSWYQQTPGQGLQFLFEYFSETQRNKGNFPGRFSGRQFSNSRSEMNVSTLELGDSALYLCASSFAGVSYNEQFFGPGTRLTVL.

The chain recombines TRBV6-6 with TRBJ1-4, with a tentative D call TRBD1 (6 bases). Per germline, CDR1 MNHNY and CDR2 SVGAGI (reference sequence). The CDR3 extends over 14 amino acids. V was pared by 6 bases and J by 1 base, with 9 bases between. CDR3 coding DNA: TGTGCCAGCAGGCAGGGGATAACTAATGAAAAACTGTTTTTT. This gives the protein CASRQGITNEKLFF.

The V call is TRBV4-1, the J call TRBJ2-3; TRBD1 matches at 7 bases. Germline V gene sequence: CDR1 MGHRA, CDR2 YSYEKL. The CDR3 is 16 amino acids. V trimming: 1 base; J trimming: 2 bases; junction bases outside the gene matches: 6. The CDR3 DNA follows: TGCGCCAGCAGCCAAGTCCCAGGGGGAATCACAGATACGCAGTATTTT. Protein product: CASSQVPGGITDTQYF.

The chain carries TRBV5-4 and TRBJ1-4; 11 nucleotides match TRBD1. The CDR3 runs to 15 residues. Germline V gene sequence: CDR1 SGHNT, CDR2 YYREEE (reference sequence). Trimming removed 1 base from V and 6 bases from J; junction bases left unmatched: 2. CDR3 amino acids: CASSLLGQGDEKLFF. As DNA, the CDR3 is TGTGCCAGCAGCTTGTTGGGACAGGGGGATGAAAAACTGTTTTTT.